This T cell receptor (beta chain) originates from a study of radiotherapy plus CTLA-4 blockade in lung cancer. Study-level information: Among enrolled patients, roughly 18% responded and around 30% achieved disease control. Findings of the study overall: According to reports, early shifts in blood T cell clones, alongside interferon-beta, forecast response most accurately. Blood-borne expansion of tumor-derived TCR clones followed radiotherapy plus ipilimumab.

The CDR3 sequence is 9 residues long. Germline V gene sequence: CDR1 SEHNR, CDR2 FQNEAQ (reference sequence). V gave up 11 bases and J gave up 4 bases, with 5 bases separating them. Ipilimumab-mediated CTLA-4 blockade plus focal radiation was given to patients having chemo-refractory metastatic non-small-cell lung cancer. Some clones are missing from TCRdb's copy, which holds only in-frame ones; the method was immunoSEQ multiplex PCR. This table has some 66,000 clones, about four fifths appearing once. Notes on this clone: Its matching antigen is unknown.

This clonotype was sampled from a human donor with non-small cell lung cancer who had a partial response to radiotherapy plus ipilimumab. Specimen: peripheral blood, collected from a patient treated with radiotherapy plus ipilimumab. The chain is built from TRBV7-9 and TRBJ2-5; perhaps TRBD2 as D (5 bases). The CDR3 loop is CAAGETQYF. In DNA, the CDR3 is TGTGCCGCGGGAGAGACCCAGTACTTC.